This T cell receptor (beta chain) was recovered during a study of blood T cells in healthy people across ages. Study-level findings and limits: TCR beta diversity tracked closely with naive T cell percentage.

Many counts were recorded for this clonotype. Its antigen is unidentified. Next came a second PCR, run for about 7 to 12 cycles, which used a sample-barcoded 5' primer along with a J-beta primer mix. TCRdb fed the 5' RACE reads into MiXCR, producing one record per CDR3 protein. The repertoire has some 880,000 distinct CDR3 sequences, approximately 35% of them found once; the top ten carry over 10%. V was clipped by 5 bases and J by 3 bases; unmatched bases: 3. The CDR3 length is 12 residues. Looked up from germline, CDR1 is DFQATT and CDR2 is SNEGSKA (reference sequence). Sample: blood. The rearrangement uses TRBV20-1 and TRBJ2-7, with 8 bases fitting TRBD2. The receptor comes from a man between 18 and 29 years old in good health. The CDR3 coding sequence is TGCAGTGCTCCCGGGACTAGCTACGAGCAGTACTTC. Residues: CSAPGTSYEQYF.